This T cell receptor beta chain was documented in a study of molecular identifiers for immune sequencing clone quantification. Trimming took 5 bases from V and 9 from J, leaving 13 bases between them. There are 13 residues in the CDR3. This clonotype was seen at least ten times. TCRdb reprocessed the PCR reads with MiXCR, giving one entry per CDR3 protein. The sample has approximately 680,000 distinct CDR3 sequences; 25% are singletons. Sequenced: naive CD8+ T cells from blood, with Jurkat cell RNA spiked in. Subset here: FACS-sorted CD8+CD4-CCR7+CD45RA+ naive T cells. The receptor's source is a human donor in good health. Some libraries in this study had Jurkat cell RNA spiked in. J is TRBJ2-2 and V is TRBV12-3 or TRBV12-4; the D gene is possibly TRBD2 (5 bases). The CDR3 sequence is CASSPGGNWELFF. The DNA for the CDR3 is TGTGCCAGCAGTCCCGGAGGAAACTGGGAGCTGTTTTTT.